What follows are 21 T cell receptor beta chains derived from one specimen sequenced in a study of regulatory T cells in long-lasting Graves disease. Time point of the sample: persistent/refractory GD, antithyroid drugs over 5 years with positive TRAb. The TCR library was prepared using RNA isolated from PBMCs. Libraries of TCR beta came from iRepertoire HTBI primers plus Arm-PCR of CDR3 regions. One entry per CDR3 protein, called by TCRdb with MiXCR from the multiplex PCR reads. The sample includes 300,000 to 350,000 distinct CDR3 sequences, roughly a fifth of them seen just once. Source: peripheral blood mononuclear cells (PBMCs), taken when the disease was refractory, from a patient treated with antithyroid drugs. The source is a female donor with Graves disease.

The J gene is TRBJ1-1, the V gene TRBV5-1; 7 nucleotides align to TRBD1. V shed 0 bases, J shed 0 bases, and the junction held 5 bases outside the gene matches. The CDR3 has 16 residues. Germline assignment: CDR1 SGHRS and CDR2 YFSETQ. CDR3 nucleotide sequence: TGCGCCAGCAGCTTGGAGGCAGGGGGTATGAACACTGAAGCTTTCTTT. This encodes CASSLEAGGMNTEAFF.

V gene TRBV7-9 combines with J gene TRBJ2-7, with 13 nucleotides matching TRBD2. The trim removed 2 bases at V and 4 bases at J, leaving 5 bases unmatched. The length of the CDR3 is 16 residues. Germline CDR1 reads SEHNR; CDR2 reads FQNEAQ (reference sequence). CDR3 residues: CASSLQLAGGQYEQYF. The CDR3, as DNA: TGTGCCAGCAGCTTACAACTAGCGGGGGGGCAATACGAGCAGTACTTC.

Comments on this clonotype: The DNA is left out, because the CDR3 cannot be placed on it with certainty; the CDR3 is given as TCRdb lists it. The V gene is TRBV7-9, the J gene TRBJ2-5; no check of the table's D call, TRBD1, against the DNA was made. Germline V gene data show CDR1 as SEHNR and CDR2 as FQNEAQ (reference sequence). Including both end residues, the CDR3 is 22 amino acids long. The CDR3 here is CASSSGQGYGDTQYFGPGTQYF.

This clonotype was seen at least ten times. CDR3 DNA: TGTGCCAGCAGTCGTGGCAGCTCTAATCAGCCCCAGCATTTT. This codes for CASSRGSSNQPQHF. V is TRBV2 and J is TRBJ1-5, with D uncertain. The germline CDR1 and CDR2 sequences are SNHLY and FYNNEI. V was clipped by 5 bases and J by 4 bases, with 12 bases between them. CDR3 length equals 14 residues.

This clonotype was observed at least ten times. The genes are TRBV2 and TRBJ2-5; D uncertain. Germline CDR1 SNHLY, CDR2 FYNNEI. Deletions cut 1 base from V and 2 bases from J, with 5 bases between. This CDR3 comprises 13 residues. In nucleotides, the CDR3 is TGTGCCAGCAGTGAAGGGGATCAAGAGACCCAGTACTTC. Translated: CASSEGDQETQYF.

This clonotype was observed many times. The chain links TRBV11-2 to TRBJ2-4, with 9 bases matching TRBD1. Per germline, CDR1 SGHAT and CDR2 FQNNGV. J lost 7 bases, V lost 5 bases, and 9 bases had no gene match. This CDR3 spans 15 amino acids. The CDR3 region has the DNA TGTGCCAGCAGCCGCCGGGACAGGGCTGGGAACATTCAGTACTTC. Amino acids: CASSRRDRAGNIQYF.

J is TRBJ2-7 and V is TRBV27; D is possibly TRBD1 (6 bases). Trimming took off 1 base at V and 2 bases at J, with 9 bases between the two ends. Germline V gene lookup returns CDR1 MNHEY and CDR2 SMNVEV (reference sequence). The CDR3 spans 14 residues. CDR3 residues: CASSLYPGAYEQYF. CDR3 coding DNA: TGTGCCAGCAGTTTATACCCAGGGGCCTACGAGCAGTACTTC.

This clonotype was counted at least ten times. The chain combines TRBV12-3 or TRBV12-4 with TRBJ1-1; the D is unclear. This CDR3 is built from 11 residues. V lost 6 bases and J 11 bases, leaving 13 bases between the germline ends. This CDR3 reads CASSLRKAAFF. The CDR3 DNA reads as TGTGCCAGCAGCCTCAGGAAGGCGGCTTTCTTT.

In this sample, this clonotype turned up once. Germline is not matched at one junction end, which may reflect a read error. The rearrangement uses TRBV19 and TRBJ1-1; a weak D match, TRBD1 (5 bases). Germline V lookup: CDR1 LNHDA, CDR2 SQIVND (reference sequence). The CDR3 is 14 residues long. The CDR3 coding sequence is TGTGCCAGTAGTATGAGGGGCGGGAACACTGAAGCCTTCTTT. It encodes CASSMRGGNTEAFF.

In the case of this clonotype: This sequence may be a read error, since a much larger clone differs from it by one base. The CDR3 does not end in the conserved phenylalanine or tryptophan, so this is likely a read error. This rearrangement joins TRBV5-1 to TRBJ1-1; 12 bases agree with TRBD1. V dropped 4 bases and J dropped 6; count of bases not matched to a gene: 10. Germline values: CDR1 SGHRS, CDR2 YFSETQ. CDR3 size: 16 residues. CDR3 DNA sequence: TGCGCCAGCAGCAAGCCGGGACAGGGGGCGGGATCTGAAGCTTTCCTT. Amino acids: CASSKPGQGAGSEAFL.

The J gene is TRBJ1-5, the V gene TRBV19, with no clear D. The germline V and J ends were trimmed by 3 bases and 2 bases, with 8 bases remaining between them. This CDR3 region has 14 residues. CDR1 and CDR2 (germline): LNHDA, SQIVND (reference sequence). DNA for the CDR3: TGTGCCAGTAGTATGATGGATGGCAATCAGCCCCAGCATTTT. Translated: CASSMMDGNQPQHF.

There are a few counts of this clonotype. The chain combines TRBV27 with TRBJ2-2, with D hard to call. Germline CDR1 is MNHEY and CDR2 is SMNVEV (reference sequence). The CDR3 length is 15 residues. The germline V and J ends were trimmed by 0 bases and 6 bases, with 11 bases remaining between them. CDR3 coding DNA: TGTGCCAGCAGTTTATCCCCTCTAAGTTCCGGGGAGCTGTTTTTT. Translating it yields CASSLSPLSSGELFF.

This clonotype was observed many times. This chain joins TRBV7-9 and TRBJ2-7, with 7 bases lining up with TRBD1. Germline assignment: CDR1 SEHNR and CDR2 FQNEAQ (reference sequence). The CDR3 loop spans 16 amino acids. Unmatched junction bases numbered 15, after V lost 8 bases and J lost 2 bases. The CDR3 DNA reads as TGTGCCAGCTCCGTGCTTGGACAGGCAGGAACCTACGAGCAGTACTTC. This translates into CASSVLGQAGTYEQYF. Combining the CDR3 with reference TRBV7-9 and TRBJ2-7 gives the whole variable domain DTGVSQNPRHKITKRGQNVTFRCDPISEHNRLYWYRQTLGQGPEFLTYFQNEAQLEKSRLLSDRFSAERPKGSFSTLEIQRTEQGDSAMYLCASSVLGQAGTYEQYFGPGTRLTVT.

This chain joins TRBV5-6 and TRBJ1-4; D possibly corresponds to TRBD1 (5 bases). The V gene's germline CDR1 is SGHDT and CDR2 YYEEEE. Trimming pared 5 bases from V and 4 bases from J, leaving 15 bases between. This CDR3 spans 15 amino acids. The CDR3 sequence is CASSLRGAGNEKLFF. As DNA, the CDR3 is TGTGCCAGCAGTCTCAGAGGGGCTGGTAATGAAAAACTGTTTTTT.

This clonotype was detected ten times or more. V is TRBV12-3 or TRBV12-4 and J is TRBJ1-2; the match to TRBD1 covers 7 bases. The CDR3 totals 15 residues. Germline trimming cut 3 bases from V and 2 bases from J; bases unmatched to any gene: 6. CDR3 in amino acids: CASSFGQTGNYGYTF. CDR3 coding DNA: TGTGCCAGCAGTTTCGGGCAGACAGGGAACTATGGCTACACCTTC.

The table lists this clonotype with many counts. The chain employs TRBV24-1 and TRBJ2-5, with D possibly TRBD1 on 5 matching bases. The CDR3 is 15 residues long. CDR1 is KGHDR and CDR2 is SFDVKD in the germline V gene. Trimming cost V 3 bases and J 5 bases, with 15 bases left between them. The CDR3 DNA reads TGTGCCACCAGTGATATCCGTGGGGCTAAGGAGACCCAGTACTTC. As protein: CATSDIRGAKETQYF.

This clonotype was recorded many times. V usage is TRBV19 and J usage is TRBJ1-1; D unresolved. Germline V lookup: CDR1 LNHDA, CDR2 SQIVND (reference sequence). The CDR3 contains 17 residues. V gave up 7 bases and J gave up 4 bases, with 25 bases separating them. The CDR3 coding sequence is TGTGCCAGTATCACTCCGGCGGGCCGCGGGTGGGGCACTGAAGCTTTCTTT. This encodes CASITPAGRGWGTEAFF.

This clonotype has at least ten counts. V and J are TRBV28 and TRBJ1-1, with 7 nucleotides matching TRBD1. The germline gives CDR1 MDHEN, CDR2 SYDVKM. The CDR3 contains 15 residues. V gave up 6 bases and J gave up 5 bases; unmatched junction bases: 12. CDR3 bases: TGTGCCAGCAGGGTGGGGACAGAGAAAAGAACTGAAGCTTTCTTT. This gives the protein CASRVGTEKRTEAFF.

This clonotype was seen only a few times. The chain couples TRBV5-1 to TRBJ2-7, with 9 bases fitting TRBD1. Germline V gives CDR1 SGHRS, CDR2 YFSETQ. The CDR3 is made up of 16 amino acids. With 4 bases clipped from V and 0 bases from J, the junction kept 8 bases outside the gene matches. The chain's CDR3 is CASSGSKGQGSYEQYF. The CDR3 nucleotides read TGCGCCAGCAGCGGGTCGAAGGGACAGGGCTCCTACGAGCAGTACTTC.

Remarks on this clonotype: It is likely a read error, because the conserved phenylalanine at the end of the CDR3 is missing. This chain connects TRBV7-9 to TRBJ1-4; no definite D call. V was clipped by 5 bases and J by 7 bases, with 8 bases between them. The CDR3 is made up of 12 amino acids. CDR1 SEHNR and CDR2 FQNEAQ come from the germline V gene (reference sequence). In nucleotides, the CDR3 is TGTGCCAGCAGCCCGCTGGCTGAAAAACTGTTTTTG. Amino acid sequence: CASSPLAEKLFL.

This clonotype was seen a handful of times. The rearrangement joins TRBV7-9 to TRBJ1-1; D not certain. The V gene lost 0 bases and the J gene lost 0 bases, with 8 bases spanning the gap. The V gene's germline CDR1 is SEHNR and CDR2 FQNEAQ (reference sequence). The CDR3 totals 15 residues. The CDR3, as DNA: TGTGCCAGCAGCTTAGCGTATTCCATGAACACTGAAGCTTTCTTT. Encoded protein: CASSLAYSMNTEAFF.